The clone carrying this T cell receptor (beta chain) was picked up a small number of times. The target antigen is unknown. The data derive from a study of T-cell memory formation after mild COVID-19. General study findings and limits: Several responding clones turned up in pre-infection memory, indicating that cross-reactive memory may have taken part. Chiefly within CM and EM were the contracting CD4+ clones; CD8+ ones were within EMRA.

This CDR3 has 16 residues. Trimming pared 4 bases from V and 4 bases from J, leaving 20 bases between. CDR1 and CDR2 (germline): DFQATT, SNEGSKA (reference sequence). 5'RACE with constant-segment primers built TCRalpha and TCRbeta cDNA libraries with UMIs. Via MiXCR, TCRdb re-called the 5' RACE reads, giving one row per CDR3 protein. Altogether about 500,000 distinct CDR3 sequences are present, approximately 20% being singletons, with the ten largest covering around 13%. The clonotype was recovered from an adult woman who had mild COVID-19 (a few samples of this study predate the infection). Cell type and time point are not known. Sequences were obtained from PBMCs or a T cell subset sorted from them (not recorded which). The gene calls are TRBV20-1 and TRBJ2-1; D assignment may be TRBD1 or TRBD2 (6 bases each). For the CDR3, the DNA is TGCAGTGCTAAAGACAAGGGGGGAACATTGTACAATGAGCAGTTCTTC. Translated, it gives CSAKDKGGTLYNEQFF.